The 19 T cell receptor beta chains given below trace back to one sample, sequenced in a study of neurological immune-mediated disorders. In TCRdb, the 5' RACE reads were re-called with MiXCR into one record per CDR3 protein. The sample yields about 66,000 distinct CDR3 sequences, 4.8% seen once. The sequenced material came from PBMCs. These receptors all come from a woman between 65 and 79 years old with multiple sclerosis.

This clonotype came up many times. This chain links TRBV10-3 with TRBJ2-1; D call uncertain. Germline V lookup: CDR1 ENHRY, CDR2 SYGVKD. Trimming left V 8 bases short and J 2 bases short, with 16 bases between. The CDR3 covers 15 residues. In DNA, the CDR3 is TGTGCCATCGCTGGCGGTGGGAAGGCCTACAATGAGCAGTTCTTC. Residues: CAIAGGGKAYNEQFF.

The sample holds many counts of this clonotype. The chain's CDR3 is CASSPSGTEGEPQHF. The CDR3 DNA reads TGTGCCAGCTCACCTTCCGGGACCGAAGGCGAGCCCCAGCATTTT. The chain uses TRBV18 and TRBJ1-5; tentatively, D is TRBD1 (5 bases). Trimming left V 3 bases short and J 8 bases short, with 17 bases between. CDR1 and CDR2 (germline): KGHSH, LQKENI. The length of the CDR3 is 15 residues.

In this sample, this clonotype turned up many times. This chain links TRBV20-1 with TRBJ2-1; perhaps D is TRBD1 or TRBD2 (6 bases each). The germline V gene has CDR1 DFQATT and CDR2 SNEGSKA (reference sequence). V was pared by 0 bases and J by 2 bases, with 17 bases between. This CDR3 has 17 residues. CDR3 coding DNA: TGCAGTGCTAGAGATTCTTGGAGGGGGGTGACCTACAATGAGCAGTTCTTC. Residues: CSARDSWRGVTYNEQFF.

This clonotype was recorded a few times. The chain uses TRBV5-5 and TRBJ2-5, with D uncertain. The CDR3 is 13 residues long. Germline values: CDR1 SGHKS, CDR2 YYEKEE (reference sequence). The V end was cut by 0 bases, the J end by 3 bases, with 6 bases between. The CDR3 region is CASSLGGKETQYF. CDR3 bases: TGTGCCAGCAGCTTGGGGGGTAAAGAGACCCAGTACTTC.

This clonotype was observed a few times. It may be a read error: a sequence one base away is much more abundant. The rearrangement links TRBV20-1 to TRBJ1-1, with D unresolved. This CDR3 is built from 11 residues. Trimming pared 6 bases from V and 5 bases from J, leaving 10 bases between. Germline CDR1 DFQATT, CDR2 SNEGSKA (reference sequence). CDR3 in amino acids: CSATTRTEAFF. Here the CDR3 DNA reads TGCAGTGCAACAACTCGTACTGAAGCTTTCTTT.

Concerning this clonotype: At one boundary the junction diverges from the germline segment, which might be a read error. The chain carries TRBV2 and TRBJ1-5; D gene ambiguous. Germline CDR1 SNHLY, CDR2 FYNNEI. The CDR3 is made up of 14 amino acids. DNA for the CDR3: TGTGCCAGCAGTGAAATCTATAGCAATCAGCACCAGCATTTT. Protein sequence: CASSEIYSNQHQHF.

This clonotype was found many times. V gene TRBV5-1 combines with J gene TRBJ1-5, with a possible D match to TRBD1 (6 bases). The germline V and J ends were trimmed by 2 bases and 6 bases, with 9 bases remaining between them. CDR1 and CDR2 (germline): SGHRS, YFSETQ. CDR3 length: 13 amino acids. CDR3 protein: CASSLGGGQPQHF. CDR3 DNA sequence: TGCGCCAGCAGCTTAGGGGGAGGTCAGCCCCAGCATTTT.

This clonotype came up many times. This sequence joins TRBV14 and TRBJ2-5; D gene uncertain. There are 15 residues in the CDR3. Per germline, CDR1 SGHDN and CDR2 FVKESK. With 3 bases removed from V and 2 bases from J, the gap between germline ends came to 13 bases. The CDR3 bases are TGTGCCAGCAGCCACAGCGTGTTTGGGCAAGAGACCCAGTACTTC. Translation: CASSHSVFGQETQYF.

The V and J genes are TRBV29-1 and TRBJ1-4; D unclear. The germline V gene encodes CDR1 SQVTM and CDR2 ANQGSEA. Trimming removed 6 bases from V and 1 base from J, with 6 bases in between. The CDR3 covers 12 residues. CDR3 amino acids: CSVRGTNEKLFF. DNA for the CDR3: TGCAGCGTCCGGGGAACTAATGAAAAACTGTTTTTT.

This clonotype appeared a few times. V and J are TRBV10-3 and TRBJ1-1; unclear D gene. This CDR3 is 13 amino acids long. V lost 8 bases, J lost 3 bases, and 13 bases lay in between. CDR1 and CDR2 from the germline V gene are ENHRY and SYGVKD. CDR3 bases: TGTGCCATCTCCAGACGGATGGACACTGAAGCTTTCTTT. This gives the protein CAISRRMDTEAFF.

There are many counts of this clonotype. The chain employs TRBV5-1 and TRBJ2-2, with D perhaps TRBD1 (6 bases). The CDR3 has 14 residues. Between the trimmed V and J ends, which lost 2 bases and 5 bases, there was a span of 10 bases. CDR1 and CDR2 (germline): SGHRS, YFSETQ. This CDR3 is CASSLTGRTGELFF. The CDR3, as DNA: TGCGCCAGCAGCTTAACAGGGCGGACCGGGGAGCTGTTTTTT.

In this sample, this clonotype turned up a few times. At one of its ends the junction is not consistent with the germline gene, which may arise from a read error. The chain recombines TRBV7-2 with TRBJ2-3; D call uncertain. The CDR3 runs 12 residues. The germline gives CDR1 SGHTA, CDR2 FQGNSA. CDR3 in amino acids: CDSSLSTDTQYF. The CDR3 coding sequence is TGTGACAGCAGCTTGAGCACAGATACGCAGTATTTT.

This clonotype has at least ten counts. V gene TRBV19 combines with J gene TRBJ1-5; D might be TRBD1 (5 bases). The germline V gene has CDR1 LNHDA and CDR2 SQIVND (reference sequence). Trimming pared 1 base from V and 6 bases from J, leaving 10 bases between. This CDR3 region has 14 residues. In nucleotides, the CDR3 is TGTGCCAGTAGTATAGTAAGGGGTGGTCAGCCCCAGCATTTT. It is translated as CASSIVRGGQPQHF.

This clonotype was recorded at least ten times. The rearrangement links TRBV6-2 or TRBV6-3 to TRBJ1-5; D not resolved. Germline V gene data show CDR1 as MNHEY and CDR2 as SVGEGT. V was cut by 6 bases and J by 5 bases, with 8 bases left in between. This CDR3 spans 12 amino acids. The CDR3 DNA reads TGTGCCAGCAGCAATTGGGATCAGCCCCAGCATTTT. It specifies CASSNWDQPQHF.

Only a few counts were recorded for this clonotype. The CDR3 loop is CASSYFSGSVADTQYF. DNA for the CDR3: TGCGCCAGCAGCTACTTTAGCGGGAGTGTCGCAGATACGCAGTATTTT. This sequence joins TRBV5-1 and TRBJ2-3, with 9 bases lining up with TRBD2. After removal of 3 bases from V and 4 bases from J, the junction contained 9 bases not matched to a gene. The CDR3 is 16 amino acids. CDR1 and CDR2 (germline): SGHRS, YFSETQ.

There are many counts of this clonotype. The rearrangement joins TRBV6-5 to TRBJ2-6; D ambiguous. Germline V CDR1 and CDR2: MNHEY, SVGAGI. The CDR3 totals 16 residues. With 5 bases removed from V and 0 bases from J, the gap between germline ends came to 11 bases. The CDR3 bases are TGTGCCAGCAGTGAACCTTTCGGCTCTGGGGCCAACGTCCTGACTTTC. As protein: CASSEPFGSGANVLTF.

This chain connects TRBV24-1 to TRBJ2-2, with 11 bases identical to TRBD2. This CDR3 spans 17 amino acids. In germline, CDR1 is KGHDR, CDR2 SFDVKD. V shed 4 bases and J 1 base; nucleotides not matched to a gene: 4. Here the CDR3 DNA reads TGTGCCACCAGTGAGGCGGGACTAGCGGAGAACACCGGGGAGCTGTTTTTT. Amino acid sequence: CATSEAGLAENTGELFF.

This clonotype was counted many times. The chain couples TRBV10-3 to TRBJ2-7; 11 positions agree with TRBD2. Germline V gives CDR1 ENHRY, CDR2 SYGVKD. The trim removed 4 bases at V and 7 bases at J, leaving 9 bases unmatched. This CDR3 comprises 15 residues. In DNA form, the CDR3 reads TGTGCCATCAGTGCAAGTAGCGGGAGGGCTGGTGAGCAGTACTTC. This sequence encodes CAISASSGRAGEQYF.

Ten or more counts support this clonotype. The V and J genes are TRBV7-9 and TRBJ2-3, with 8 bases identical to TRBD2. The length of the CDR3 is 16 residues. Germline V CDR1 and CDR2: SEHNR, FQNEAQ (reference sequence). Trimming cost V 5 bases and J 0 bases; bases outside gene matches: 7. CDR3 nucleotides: TGTGCCAGCAGCCGCGGGGGGCGGATTAGCACAGATACGCAGTATTTT. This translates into CASSRGGRISTDTQYF.